Listed here are 18 T cell receptor beta chains from one sample, sequenced in a study of breast tumors, draining lymph nodes, adjacent tissues. TCRdb reprocessed the multiplex PCR reads with MiXCR, giving one entry per CDR3 protein. The sample comprises about 270,000 distinct CDR3 sequences, 30% of which are singletons, and more than 0.95% rests with the top ten. The lymph nodes were axillary draining lymph nodes from breast cancer patients. The specimen sequenced was axillary lymph node tissue. Receptor source: a female donor with breast cancer. Some clones in this sample may be carry-over from other donors' samples.

This clonotype was observed many times. The rearrangement joins TRBV19 to TRBJ2-1; D remains unclear. V shed 6 bases and J shed 5 bases, with 14 bases lying between them. The CDR3 has 14 residues. CDR1 LNHDA and CDR2 SQIVND come from the germline V gene (reference sequence). The CDR3 loop reads CASRKLAKDNEQFF. The CDR3 DNA is TGTGCCAGTAGAAAACTCGCAAAGGACAATGAGCAGTTCTTC.

This clonotype was detected many times. The J gene is TRBJ2-1, the V gene TRBV7-8; 10 positions match TRBD1. Trimming took 1 base from V and 14 from J; bases not matched to a gene: 2. The CDR3 is 12 residues long. Germline V gene lookup returns CDR1 SGHVS and CDR2 FQNEAQ. The CDR3 sequence is CASSLGDRGEFF. CDR3 in DNA: TGTGCCAGCAGCTTAGGGGACAGGGGCGAGTTCTTC.

This clonotype was counted once. The V call is TRBV7-9, the J call TRBJ1-2; D may be TRBD1 (5 bases). This CDR3 spans 12 amino acids. Trimming took off 8 bases at V and 5 bases at J, with 12 bases between the two ends. Looked up from germline, CDR1 is SEHNR and CDR2 is FQNEAQ (reference sequence). The CDR3 DNA reads as TGTGCCAGCGGGAAGGAGGGGTATGGCTACACCTTC. Translation gives CASGKEGYGYTF.

This clonotype was detected once. The chain has TRBV7-6 and TRBJ2-2; D gene unclear. This CDR3 has 12 residues. Trimming removed 5 bases at V and 7 bases at J, with 8 bases between. Per the germline V gene, CDR1 is SGHVS and CDR2 is FNYEAQ. The CDR3 DNA follows: TGTGCCAGCAGCATCTCCGGCGGGGAGCTGTTTTTT. Residues: CASSISGGELFF.

Ten or more counts support this clonotype. The rearrangement links TRBV6-1 to TRBJ1-2, with 7 bases lining up with TRBD1. The germline V gene encodes CDR1 MNHNS and CDR2 SASEGT. This CDR3 contains 14 residues. The V and J ends lost 6 bases and 6 bases, in that order; junction bases with no gene match: 10. The chain's CDR3 is CASRDTGVGNGYTF. The CDR3, as DNA: TGTGCCAGCAGAGATACAGGGGTGGGGAATGGCTACACCTTC.

This clonotype appeared a few times. V is TRBV6-2 or TRBV6-3 and J is TRBJ2-7; D is perhaps TRBD2 (5 bases). The V gene lost 5 bases and the J gene lost 2 bases, with 13 bases spanning the gap. The CDR3 length is 14 residues. Germline assignment: CDR1 MNHEY and CDR2 SVGEGT. CDR3 bases: TGTGCCAGCAGTCCCCCCGGGAACGCCTACGAGCAGTACTTC. Protein product: CASSPPGNAYEQYF.

On this clonotype itself: Without the conserved terminal phenylalanine or tryptophan, this CDR3 likely stems from a read error. The chain has TRBV19 and TRBJ2-1; no reliable D call. The CDR3 has 16 amino acids. Germline CDR1 LNHDA, CDR2 SQIVND (reference sequence). V lost 3 bases and J 6 bases, leaving 18 bases between the germline ends. CDR3 DNA: TGTGCCAGTAGTATCCCCCGAGCATTTGTGGGCAATGAGCAGTTCTCC. It specifies CASSIPRAFVGNEQFS.

Ten or more counts support this clonotype. The gene calls are TRBV18 and TRBJ2-5; D might be TRBD1 or TRBD2, each matching 5 bases. Germline CDR1 is KGHSH and CDR2 is LQKENI. The CDR3 length is 15 residues. V was pared by 8 bases and J by 1 base, with 17 bases between. For the CDR3, the DNA is TGTGCCAGCAGCCCGATCTCTGGGGGCCAAGAGACCCAGTACTTC. Translation gives CASSPISGGQETQYF.

The table lists this clonotype with many counts. The V and J genes are TRBV12-3 or TRBV12-4 and TRBJ2-5; 8 nucleotides match TRBD2. Trimming cost V 1 base and J 3 bases; bases outside gene matches: 13. CDR3 length equals 18 residues. For the CDR3, the DNA is TGTGCCAGCAGTTTAGAATCGCTAGGTCTAGCGGGTGAAGAGACCCAGTACTTC. Protein: CASSLESLGLAGEETQYF.

Worth noting for this clonotype: This may arise from a read error, as a much more abundant clone is one base away. Since no conserved phenylalanine or tryptophan closes the CDR3, a read error is the likely cause. The chain has TRBV5-6 and TRBJ2-7, with D possibly being TRBD1 (6 bases). V was pared by 4 bases and J by 3 bases, with 11 bases between. CDR1 SGHDT and CDR2 YYEEEE come from the germline V gene. The CDR3 sequence is 13 residues long. The CDR3 loop is CASSLDRIYEQYY. DNA of the CDR3: TGTGCCAGCAGCCTTGACAGGATCTACGAGCAGTACTAC.

This clonotype has a handful of counts. The rearrangement uses TRBV20-1 and TRBJ2-2; D may be TRBD1 or TRBD2 (5 bases each). CDR3 length: 16 residues. CDR1 and CDR2 (germline): DFQATT, SNEGSKA (reference sequence). V was cut by 6 bases and J by 4 bases, with 21 bases left in between. As DNA, the CDR3 is TGCAGTGCCCACAAGGTGTTCCATGGGACCACCGGGGAGCTGTTTTTT. This encodes CSAHKVFHGTTGELFF.

This clonotype was observed at least ten times. V usage is TRBV5-4 and J usage is TRBJ1-2; D may be TRBD1 (5 bases). Looked up from germline, CDR1 is SGHNT and CDR2 is YYREEE (reference sequence). Trimming took off 2 bases at V and 8 bases at J, with 16 bases between the two ends. The CDR3 is made up of 14 amino acids. CDR3 sequence reads: CASSLKQQGLGYTF. DNA of the CDR3: TGTGCCAGCAGCTTAAAACAGCAGGGATTAGGCTACACCTTC.

The V call is TRBV12-3 or TRBV12-4, the J call TRBJ1-3; D is perhaps TRBD1 (5 bases). The V gene lost 1 base and the J gene lost 4 bases, with 11 bases spanning the gap. The length of the CDR3 is 15 residues. CDR3 loop: CASSLEGVPGNTIYF. The CDR3 DNA reads TGTGCCAGCAGTTTAGAAGGGGTCCCCGGAAACACCATATATTTT.

The table lists this clonotype with many counts. The chain links TRBV19 to TRBJ2-6, with 10 bases lining up with TRBD1. Unmatched junction bases numbered 5, after V lost 0 bases and J lost 3 bases. CDR3 length: 18 residues. Germline loops: CDR1 LNHDA, CDR2 SQIVND (reference sequence). The CDR3 loop reads CASSIEGTGARGANVLTF. For the CDR3, the DNA is TGTGCCAGTAGTATAGAGGGGACAGGGGCGCGTGGGGCCAACGTCCTGACTTTC.

This clonotype was recorded many times. This chain uses TRBV15 with TRBJ2-2, with D possibly matching TRBD1 (6 bases). The CDR3 runs 14 residues. Trimming shortened V by 4 bases and J by 5 bases, and 11 bases separated the two germline ends. Germline CDR1 is LNHNV and CDR2 is YYDKDF (reference sequence). The DNA for the CDR3 is TGTGCCACCAGCACAGGGGCACGAACCGGGGAGCTGTTTTTT. Its protein is CATSTGARTGELFF.

This clonotype came up many times. J is TRBJ1-2 and V is TRBV10-3; TRBD1 agrees at 9 bases. The CDR3 totals 12 residues. The V segment lost 6 bases and the J segment 6 bases; nucleotides outside the gene matches: 2. Germline CDR1 reads ENHRY; CDR2 reads SYGVKD. CDR3 DNA sequence: TGTGCCATCAGGAGACAGGGGGATGGCTACACCTTC. Protein: CAIRRQGDGYTF.

CDR3 residues: CASSPSGTGDYGYTF. The CDR3 DNA sequence: TGTGCCAGCAGCCCTTCCGGGACAGGGGACTATGGCTACACCTTC. The rearrangement links TRBV3-1 to TRBJ1-2, with 10 bases aligning to TRBD1. CDR3 size: 15 residues. After removal of 4 bases from V and 3 bases from J, the junction contained 5 bases not matched to a gene. In germline, CDR1 is LGHDT, CDR2 YNNKEL (reference sequence).

This chain joins TRBV5-1 and TRBJ2-1; 9 nucleotides match TRBD1. CDR1 and CDR2 from the germline V gene are SGHRS and YFSETQ. This CDR3 has 16 amino acids. The V gene end was trimmed by 5 bases and the J gene end by 6 bases; junction bases not matched to a gene: 12. The CDR3 region is CASSFPGDRVVNEQFF. CDR3 nucleotide sequence: TGCGCCAGCAGTTTTCCGGGGGACAGGGTTGTCAATGAGCAGTTCTTC.